This is a list of T cell receptor beta chains from one sample in a study of T cells in Graves' hyperthyroidism and ophthalmopathy. TCRdb analysed the multiplex PCR reads with MiXCR anew, one entry per CDR3 protein. This table holds approximately 380,000 distinct CDR3 sequences, 11% to 15% found once. Sequenced material: blood. These receptors originate from a man in his fifties with Graves' ophthalmopathy. Each CDR3 is given with its conserved first and last residue. Each record gives: D gene, clone size, V gene, J gene, CDR3 DNA, CDR3 protein. The D gene is left open where the match is weak. The size of a clone is reported for some rows only, either as once, few or many, or as a class for expanded clones.

D: NA; size: many; V: TRBV9; J: TRBJ1-2; DNA: TGTGCCAGCAGCGTAGGGCGGACGGCTGAAGCAAACTATGGCTACACCTTC; CDR3: CASSVGRTAEANYGYTF
D: TRBD1; size: many; V: TRBV7-9; J: TRBJ2-2; DNA: TGTGCCAGCAGCCCGACAGGGGACACCGGGGAGCTGTTTTTT; CDR3: CASSPTGDTGELFF
D: TRBD1; size: NA; V: TRBV6-1; J: TRBJ2-1; DNA: TGTGCCAGCAGTACCAGACAGGGGCCCTACAATGAGCAGTTCTTC; CDR3: CASSTRQGPYNEQFF
D: NA; size: many; V: TRBV28; J: TRBJ2-7; DNA: TGTGCCAGCACTCGGCAGTTCGGGTCCTACGAGCAGTACTTC; CDR3: CASTRQFGSYEQYF
D: NA; size: NA; V: TRBV20-1; J: TRBJ1-2; DNA: TGCAATGCTAGACATGGCAGTACGGGGTACACCTTC; CDR3: CNARHGSTGYTF
D: NA; size: NA; V: TRBV12-3/TRBV12-4; J: TRBJ1-2; DNA: TGTGCCAGCAGTCCCCGGGGGGATGGCTACACCTTC; CDR3: CASSPRGDGYTF
D: NA; size: NA; V: TRBV15; J: TRBJ1-5; DNA: TGTGCCACCAGCAGAGACAGGGGTGGAGATCAGCCCCAGCATTTT; CDR3: CATSRDRGGDQPQHF
D: NA; size: NA; V: TRBV6-1; J: TRBJ2-7; DNA: TGTGCCAGCAGAACTCAGGATAGTTCCTACGAGCAGTACTTC; CDR3: CASRTQDSSYEQYF
D: TRBD2; size: many; V: TRBV6-1; J: TRBJ2-5; DNA: TGTGCCAGCACTGTGACTAGCGGGAGTCAAGAGACCCAGTACTTC; CDR3: CASTVTSGSQETQYF
D: NA; size: few; V: TRBV19; J: TRBJ2-3; DNA: TGTGCCAGTAGTATAGCGGGGGATACAGATACGCAGTATTTT; CDR3: CASSIAGDTDTQYF
D: TRBD1; size: NA; V: TRBV4-1; J: TRBJ2-1; DNA: TGCGCCAGCAGCCAAGACCGGACAGGGGCGAGGAATGAGCAGTTCTTC; CDR3: CASSQDRTGARNEQFF
D: TRBD2; size: many; V: TRBV20-1; J: TRBJ2-1; DNA: TGCAGTGCTCAAAGCGGGAGGGCGTACAATGAGCAGTTCTTC; CDR3: CSAQSGRAYNEQFF
D: TRBD1; size: many; V: TRBV7-8; J: TRBJ1-1; DNA: TGTGCCAGCAGCAGCACAGGGGTACTGGGGATAAACACTGAAGCTTTCTTT; CDR3: CASSSTGVLGINTEAFF
D: NA; size: many; V: TRBV3-1; J: TRBJ2-2; DNA: TGTGCCAGCAGCCAATCCACAGACTCGACCGGGGAGCTGTTTTTT; CDR3: CASSQSTDSTGELFF
D: NA; size: few; V: TRBV6-2/TRBV6-3; J: TRBJ1-5; DNA: TGTGCCAGCAGTGGAGGACCGGGGCGGAATAGCAATCAGCCCCAGCATTTT; CDR3: CASSGGPGRNSNQPQHF
D: TRBD2; size: once; V: TRBV6-2/TRBV6-3; J: TRBJ2-1; DNA: TGTGCCAACAGTCAATCAGCGGGAAGCTCCTACAATGAGCAGTTCTTC; CDR3: CANSQSAGSSYNEQFF
D: NA; size: many; V: TRBV20-1; J: TRBJ2-7; DNA: TGCAGTGCTAGAGTGGGCAGTGCCTACGAGCAGTACTTC; CDR3: CSARVGSAYEQYF
D: TRBD2; size: many; V: TRBV7-9; J: TRBJ2-1; DNA: TGTGCCAGCAGTCTAGCGGGAGGCCCGGGGAATGAGCAGTTCTTC; CDR3: CASSLAGGPGNEQFF
D: TRBD1; size: many; V: TRBV3-1; J: TRBJ1-1; DNA: TGTGCCAGCAGCCAGACAGGGCGAACTGAAGCTTTCTTT; CDR3: CASSQTGRTEAFF
D: TRBD2; size: many; V: TRBV6-1; J: TRBJ2-1; DNA: TGTGCCAGCAGTGAAGAACTAGCGGGAGTTTCGCATGAGCAGTTCTTC; CDR3: CASSEELAGVSHEQFF
D: TRBD2; size: many; V: TRBV11-2; J: TRBJ2-1; DNA: TGTGCCAGCAGGATAAGACTAGCGGCGAATGAGCAGTTCTTC; CDR3: CASRIRLAANEQFF
D: TRBD2; size: NA; V: TRBV5-1; J: TRBJ2-3; DNA: TGCGCCAGCAGCTTTATGGCGGCGGGAGCGAATACAGATACGCAGTATTTT; CDR3: CASSFMAAGANTDTQYF
D: NA; size: NA; V: TRBV27; J: TRBJ1-5; DNA: TGTGCCAGCAGTGCCTCGACTCGGAATCAGCCCCAGCATTTT; CDR3: CASSASTRNQPQHF
D: TRBD1; size: many; V: TRBV30; J: TRBJ1-2; DNA: TGTGCCTGGAGTGCCCTTCCCGGGACAGGAGGGAACTATGGCTACACCTTC; CDR3: CAWSALPGTGGNYGYTF
D: TRBD2; size: NA; V: TRBV9; J: TRBJ2-3; DNA: TGTGCCAGCAGCTCTCAAGCGGGAGGGCCAGATACGCAGTATTTT; CDR3: CASSSQAGGPDTQYF
D: TRBD2; size: few; V: TRBV19; J: TRBJ2-7; DNA: TGTGCCAGTAGTGACATCGGGACTAGCTTTTTCTACGAGCAGTACTTC; CDR3: CASSDIGTSFFYEQYF
D: NA; size: NA; V: TRBV25-1; J: TRBJ1-1; DNA: TGTGCCAGCAGGGGGGGAGGATTTAACACTGAAGCTTTCTTT; CDR3: CASRGGGFNTEAFF
D: NA; size: few; V: TRBV4-1; J: TRBJ1-1; DNA: TGCGCCAGCAGCCAAGACCTAGGGGACACTGAAGCTTTCTTT; CDR3: CASSQDLGDTEAFF
D: TRBD2; size: many; V: TRBV3-1; J: TRBJ2-1; DNA: TGTGCCAGCAGCCAGAAAACTAGCGGGAGGGTCAATGAGCAGTTCTTC; CDR3: CASSQKTSGRVNEQFF
D: NA; size: many; V: TRBV15; J: TRBJ2-3; DNA: TGTGCCACCAGCACCCGGATGCCGTCCACAGATACGCAGTATTTT; CDR3: CATSTRMPSTDTQYF
D: NA; size: many; V: TRBV30; J: TRBJ2-7; DNA: TGTGCCTGGAGTACAGTCGGCTACGAGCAGTACTTC; CDR3: CAWSTVGYEQYF
D: TRBD1; size: many; V: TRBV7-2; J: TRBJ2-5; DNA: TGTGCCAGCAGACAGGACAGGCACACTCAAGAGACCCAGTACTTC; CDR3: CASRQDRHTQETQYF
D: TRBD1; size: few; V: TRBV24-1; J: TRBJ2-7; DNA: TGTGCCACCAGTGATTCGGGACAGGGTCGACTCTACGAGCAGTACTTC; CDR3: CATSDSGQGRLYEQYF
D: NA; size: many; V: TRBV5-6; J: TRBJ2-1; DNA: TGTGCCAGCAGCTTGTTCCGCGGGAACTCCTACAATGAGCAGTTCTTC; CDR3: CASSLFRGNSYNEQFF
D: NA; size: few; V: TRBV7-2; J: TRBJ2-1; DNA: TGTGCCAGCAGCTTACTCGGGCTATACAATGAGCAGTTCTTC; CDR3: CASSLLGLYNEQFF
D: TRBD2; size: many; V: TRBV7-2; J: TRBJ2-7; DNA: TGTGCCAGCAGTCCGGGCCGGGCGGGAGCCTACGAGCAGTACTTC; CDR3: CASSPGRAGAYEQYF
D: TRBD1; size: few; V: TRBV6-1; J: TRBJ1-1; DNA: TGTGCCAGCAAGACAGGGAGGAACACTGAAGCTTTCTTT; CDR3: CASKTGRNTEAFF
D: NA; size: many; V: TRBV11-2; J: TRBJ2-2; DNA: TGTGCCAGCAGCTTAGGCCCTGTCGTCTCCCCCCCCGGGGAGCTGTTTTTT; CDR3: CASSLGPVVSPPGELFF
D: NA; size: many; V: TRBV12-5; J: TRBJ1-5; DNA: TGTGCTAGTGGTTTGGGGCAGGGTTATCAGCCCCAGCATTTT; CDR3: CASGLGQGYQPQHF
D: TRBD2; size: few; V: TRBV4-2; J: TRBJ2-1; DNA: TGTGCCAGCAGCCAAGCCCATCTAGCGGGGGGGTGGAATGAGCAGTTCTTC; CDR3: CASSQAHLAGGWNEQFF
D: TRBD2; size: many; V: TRBV2; J: TRBJ2-1; DNA: TGTGCCAGCATACTCCCGGGACTAGCGGGAGAACGAAATGAGCAGTTCTTC; CDR3: CASILPGLAGERNEQFF
D: NA; size: many; V: TRBV3-1; J: TRBJ2-1; DNA: TGTGCCAGCAGCCAAGATCCGGCGAGAGAGCAGTTCTTC; CDR3: CASSQDPAREQFF
D: NA; size: NA; V: TRBV3-1; J: TRBJ1-2; DNA: TGTGCCAGCAGCCAAGAGAAGTGGGGTCTGTACTATGGCTACACCTTC; CDR3: CASSQEKWGLYYGYTF
D: TRBD2; size: many; V: TRBV2; J: TRBJ2-5; DNA: TGTGCCAGCAGTGTCGATGCCTGGGCTAGCGGAACTGCCCCTCCCTCTCCCGTCCAAGAGACCCAGTACTTC; CDR3: CASSVDAWASGTAPPSPVQETQYF
D: NA; size: many; V: TRBV5-1; J: TRBJ2-7; DNA: TGCGCCAGCAGCTTTGGGCCCAGGGGCTTCAATCCCAGCGAGCAGTACTTC; CDR3: CASSFGPRGFNPSEQYF
D: NA; size: NA; V: TRBV19; J: TRBJ2-5; DNA: TGTGCCAGTAGCGTACTAGAAGGCGGGGAGACCCGGTACTTC; CDR3: CASSVLEGGETRYF
D: NA; size: many; V: TRBV5-1; J: TRBJ2-7; DNA: TGCGCCAGCAGTCGTACTACCTACGAGCAGTACTTC; CDR3: CASSRTTYEQYF
D: NA; size: many; V: TRBV3-1; J: TRBJ2-5; DNA: TGTGCCAGCAGCCAAGGCGGGACAGTCCAAGAGACCCAGTACTTC; CDR3: CASSQGGTVQETQYF